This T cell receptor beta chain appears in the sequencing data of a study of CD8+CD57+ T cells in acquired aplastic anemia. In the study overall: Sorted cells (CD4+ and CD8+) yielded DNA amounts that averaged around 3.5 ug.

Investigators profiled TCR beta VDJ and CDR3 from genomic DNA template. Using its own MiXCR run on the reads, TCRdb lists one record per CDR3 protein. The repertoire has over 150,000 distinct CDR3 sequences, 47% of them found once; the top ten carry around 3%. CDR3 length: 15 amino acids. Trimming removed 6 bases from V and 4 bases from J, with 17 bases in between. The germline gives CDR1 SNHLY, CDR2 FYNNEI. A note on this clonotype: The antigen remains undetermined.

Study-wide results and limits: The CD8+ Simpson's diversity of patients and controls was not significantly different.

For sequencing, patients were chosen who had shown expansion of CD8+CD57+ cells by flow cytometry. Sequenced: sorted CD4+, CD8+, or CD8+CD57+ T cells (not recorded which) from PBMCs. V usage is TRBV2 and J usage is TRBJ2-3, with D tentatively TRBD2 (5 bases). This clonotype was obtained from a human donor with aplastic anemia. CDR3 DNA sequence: TGTGCCAGCAGCTTCGGGTCGACGCGGGCAGATACGCAGTATTTT. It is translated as CASSFGSTRADTQYF.